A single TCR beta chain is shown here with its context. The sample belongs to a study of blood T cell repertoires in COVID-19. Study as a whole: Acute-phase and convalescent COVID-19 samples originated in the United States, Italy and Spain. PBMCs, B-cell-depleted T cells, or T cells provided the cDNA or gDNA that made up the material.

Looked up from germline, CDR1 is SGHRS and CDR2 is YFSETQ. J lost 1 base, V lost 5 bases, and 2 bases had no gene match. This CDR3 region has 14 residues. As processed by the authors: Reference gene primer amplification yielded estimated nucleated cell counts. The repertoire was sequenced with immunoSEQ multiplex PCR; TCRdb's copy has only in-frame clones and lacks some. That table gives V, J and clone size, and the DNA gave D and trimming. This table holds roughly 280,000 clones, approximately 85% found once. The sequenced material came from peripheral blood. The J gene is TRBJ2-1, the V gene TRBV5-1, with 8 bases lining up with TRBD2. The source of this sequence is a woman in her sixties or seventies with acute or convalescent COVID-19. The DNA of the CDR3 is TGCGCCAGCAGTGCGGGGGGATCCTACAATGAGCAGTTCTTC. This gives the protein CASSAGGSYNEQFF.